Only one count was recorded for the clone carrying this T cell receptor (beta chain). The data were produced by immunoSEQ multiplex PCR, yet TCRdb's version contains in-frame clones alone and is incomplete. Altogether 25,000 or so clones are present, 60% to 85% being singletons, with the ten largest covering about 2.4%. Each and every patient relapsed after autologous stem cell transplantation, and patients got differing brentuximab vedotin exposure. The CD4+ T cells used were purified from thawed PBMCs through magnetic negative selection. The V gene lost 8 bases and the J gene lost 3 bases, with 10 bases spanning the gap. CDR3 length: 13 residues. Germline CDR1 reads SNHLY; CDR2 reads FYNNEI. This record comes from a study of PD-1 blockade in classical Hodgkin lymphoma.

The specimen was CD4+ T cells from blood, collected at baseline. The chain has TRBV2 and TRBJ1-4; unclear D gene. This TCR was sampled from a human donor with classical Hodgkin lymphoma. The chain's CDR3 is CASDRVPNEKLFF. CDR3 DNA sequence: TGTGCCAGCGACCGGGTCCCTAATGAAAAACTGTTTTTT.